This T cell receptor beta chain appears in the sequencing data of a study of T cell responses to AZD1222 COVID-19 vaccine. Generated by immunoSEQ multiplex PCR, the TCRdb table keeps only in-frame clones and is missing some. The profile shows approximately 97,000 clones, 84% of them singletons. The length of the CDR3 is 15 residues. The V end was cut by 0 bases, the J end by 2 bases, with 10 bases between. Germline V gene sequence: CDR1 SGHAT, CDR2 FQNNGV. Sequencing was performed on peripheral blood, taken on day 0 of AZD1222 vaccination. The chain couples TRBV11-2 to TRBJ1-2; unclear D gene. This TCR was sampled from an adult in good health. Here the CDR3 reads CASSLDRGRNYGYTF. In DNA, the CDR3 is TGTGCCAGCAGCTTAGATAGAGGCAGAAACTATGGCTACACCTTC.